This T cell receptor (beta chain) was captured by sequencing in a study of PD-L1 blockade in urothelial cancer. The study, taken as a whole, reports: Larger 3-week expansion of tumor-associated blood clones was seen in durable-benefit patients.

Of note for this clone: What it binds is unknown.

Every PCR got spiked synthetic TCR analog templates. Clones were read by immunoSEQ multiplex PCR, and TCRdb kept only the in-frame ones, dropping some. Of 35,000 to 55,000 clones detected, around 82% appear once; the ten largest clones hold around 3.1%. Per patient, between 1 and 8 samples were collected at pretreatment and on-treatment time points. CDR1 is SEHNR and CDR2 is FQNEAQ in the germline V gene (reference sequence). The CDR3 runs 14 residues. The ends lost 6 bases at V and 6 bases at J; junction bases unmatched: 4. The source was PBMCs, collected around atezolizumab (anti-PD-L1) treatment. This chain connects TRBV7-9 to TRBJ2-1; 11 bases are a match to TRBD2. The receptor comes from a man in his sixties or seventies with urothelial cancer. Written as DNA, the CDR3 is TGTGCCAGCAGTACTAGCGGGGGCCCCAATGAGCAGTTCTTC. As protein: CASSTSGGPNEQFF. Filled out from reference TRBV7-9 and TRBJ2-1, the complete variable domain reads DTGVSQNPRHKITKRGQNVTFRCDPISEHNRLYWYRQTLGQGPEFLTYFQNEAQLEKSRLLSDRFSAERPKGSFSTLEIQRTEQGDSAMYLCASSTSGGPNEQFFGPGTRLTVL.